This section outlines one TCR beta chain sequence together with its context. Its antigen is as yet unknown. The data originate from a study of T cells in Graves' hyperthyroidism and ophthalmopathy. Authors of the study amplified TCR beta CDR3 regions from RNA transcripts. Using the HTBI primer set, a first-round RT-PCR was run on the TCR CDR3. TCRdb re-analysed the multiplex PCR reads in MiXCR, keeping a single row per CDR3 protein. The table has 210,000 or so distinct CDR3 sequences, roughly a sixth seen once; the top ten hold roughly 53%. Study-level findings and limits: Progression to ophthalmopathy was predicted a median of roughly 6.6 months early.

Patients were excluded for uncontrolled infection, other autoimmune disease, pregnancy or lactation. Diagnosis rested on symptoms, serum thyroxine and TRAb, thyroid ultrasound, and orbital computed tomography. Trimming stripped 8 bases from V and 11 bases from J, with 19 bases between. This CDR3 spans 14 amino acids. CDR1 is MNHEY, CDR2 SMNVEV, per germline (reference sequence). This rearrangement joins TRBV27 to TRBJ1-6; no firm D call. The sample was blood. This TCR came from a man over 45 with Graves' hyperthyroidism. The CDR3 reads CASRTAGPGAPLHF. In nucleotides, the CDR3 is TGTGCCAGCCGAACGGCCGGGCCCGGGGCACCCCTCCACTTT.